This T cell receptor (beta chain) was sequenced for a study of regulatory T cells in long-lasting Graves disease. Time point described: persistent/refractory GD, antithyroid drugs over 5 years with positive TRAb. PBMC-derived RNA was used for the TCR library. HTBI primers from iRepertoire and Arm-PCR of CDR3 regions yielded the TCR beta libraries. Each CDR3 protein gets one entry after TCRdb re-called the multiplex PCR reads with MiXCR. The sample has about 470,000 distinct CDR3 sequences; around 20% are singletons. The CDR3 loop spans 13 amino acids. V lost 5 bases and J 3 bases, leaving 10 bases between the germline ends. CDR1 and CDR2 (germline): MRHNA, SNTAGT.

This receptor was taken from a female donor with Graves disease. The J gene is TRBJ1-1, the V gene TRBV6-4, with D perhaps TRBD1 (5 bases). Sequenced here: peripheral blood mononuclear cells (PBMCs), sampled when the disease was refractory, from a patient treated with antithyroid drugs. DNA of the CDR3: TGTGCCAGCAGTTCCTCCAGGGACACTGAAGCTTTCTTT. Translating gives CASSSSRDTEAFF.